This section outlines one T cell receptor (beta chain) sequence together with its context. Its matching antigen is unknown. The entry originates in a study of cytomegalovirus exposure and HLA in healthy donors. Whole-study results and caveats: Productive rates of about 90% or about 30% were seen for most TCR beta V segments in an earlier analysis. In a later analysis, HLA-associated beta chains showed higher expansion and lower generation probabilities than comparable chains. Later, an analysis found that common viral pathogens appeared to be linked with several of the most significant clusters.

The PCR made use of 60 Vbeta and 13 Jbeta primers. TCRdb's copy holds only in-frame clones and misses some; the assay was immunoSEQ multiplex PCR. The sample data list about 110,000 clones. V was clipped by 0 bases and J by 7 bases, with 9 bases between them. Germline V gives CDR1 SGHAT, CDR2 FQNNGV. The CDR3 sequence is 14 residues long. Healthy bone marrow donors made up the donor group. This sequence joins TRBV11-2 and TRBJ2-2; tentative D call: TRBD2 (5 bases). Sequencing input: PBMCs. This clonotype was obtained from a man aged 40-49 years in good health and CMV-seropositive. This CDR3 reads CASSLDRGVGELFF. Here the CDR3 DNA reads TGTGCCAGCAGCTTAGATCGGGGAGTCGGGGAGCTGTTTTTT.